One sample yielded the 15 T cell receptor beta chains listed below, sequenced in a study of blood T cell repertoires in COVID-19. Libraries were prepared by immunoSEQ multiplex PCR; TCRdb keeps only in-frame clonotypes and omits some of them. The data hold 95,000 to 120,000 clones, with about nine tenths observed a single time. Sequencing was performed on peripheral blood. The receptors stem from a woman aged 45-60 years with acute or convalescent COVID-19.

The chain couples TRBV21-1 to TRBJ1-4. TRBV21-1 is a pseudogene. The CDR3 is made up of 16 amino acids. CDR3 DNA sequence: TGTGCCAGCAGCAAATCTGGCGGCCGATATAATGAAAAACTGTTTTTT. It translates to CASSKSGGRYNEKLFF.

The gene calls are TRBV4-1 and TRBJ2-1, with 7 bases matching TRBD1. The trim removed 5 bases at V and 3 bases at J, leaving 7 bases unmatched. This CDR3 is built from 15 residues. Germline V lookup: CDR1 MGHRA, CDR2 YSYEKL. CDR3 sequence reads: CASSFRDSNYNEQFF. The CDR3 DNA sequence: TGCGCCAGCAGCTTCCGGGACAGTAACTACAATGAGCAGTTCTTC.

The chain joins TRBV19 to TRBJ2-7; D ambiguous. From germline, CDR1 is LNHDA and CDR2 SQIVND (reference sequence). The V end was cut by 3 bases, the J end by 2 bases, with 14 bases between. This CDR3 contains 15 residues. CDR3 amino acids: CASSISPVVPYEQYF. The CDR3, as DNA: TGTGCCAGTAGTATTAGCCCCGTCGTACCCTACGAGCAGTACTTC.

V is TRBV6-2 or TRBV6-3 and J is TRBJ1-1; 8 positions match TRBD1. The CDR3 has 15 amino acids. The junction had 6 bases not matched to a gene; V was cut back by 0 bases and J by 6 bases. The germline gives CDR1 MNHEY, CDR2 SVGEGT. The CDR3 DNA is TGTGCCAGCAGTTACTCGGCCAGGGGGCGCCCTGAAGCTTTCTTT. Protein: CASSYSARGRPEAFF.

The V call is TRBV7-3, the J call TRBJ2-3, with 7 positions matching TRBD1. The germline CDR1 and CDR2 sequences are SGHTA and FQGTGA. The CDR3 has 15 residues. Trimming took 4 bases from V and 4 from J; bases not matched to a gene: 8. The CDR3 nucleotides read TGTGCCAGCAGCTCCCGACAGGGCGGATCAGATACGCAGTATTTT. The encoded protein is CASSSRQGGSDTQYF.

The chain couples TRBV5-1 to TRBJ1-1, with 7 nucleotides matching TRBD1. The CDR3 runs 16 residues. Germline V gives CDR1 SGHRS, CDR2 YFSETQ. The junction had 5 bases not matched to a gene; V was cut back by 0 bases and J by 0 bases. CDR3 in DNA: TGCGCCAGCAGCTTGGCCTTGACAGGGATGAACACTGAAGCTTTCTTT. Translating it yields CASSLALTGMNTEAFF.

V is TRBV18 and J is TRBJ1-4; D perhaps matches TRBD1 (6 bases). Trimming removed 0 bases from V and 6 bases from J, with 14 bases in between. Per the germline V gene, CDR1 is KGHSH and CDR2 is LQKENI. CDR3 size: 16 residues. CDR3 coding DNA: TGTGCCAGCTCACCACCTGGCAGGGGTGGTTATGAAAAACTGTTTTTT. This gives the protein CASSPPGRGGYEKLFF. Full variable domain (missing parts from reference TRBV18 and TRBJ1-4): NAGVMQNPRHLVRRRGQEARLRCSPMKGHSHVYWYRQLPEEGLKFMVYLQKENIIDESGMPKERFSAEFPKEGPSILRIQQVVRGDSAAYFCASSPPGRGGYEKLFFGSGTQLSVL.

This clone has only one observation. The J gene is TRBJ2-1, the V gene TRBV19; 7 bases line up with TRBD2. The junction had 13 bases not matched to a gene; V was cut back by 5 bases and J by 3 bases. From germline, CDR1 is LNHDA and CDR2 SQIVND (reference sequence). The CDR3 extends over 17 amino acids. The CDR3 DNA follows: TGTGCCAGTAGTTCCTCTCTAGCGGATGCCCTCTACAATGAGCAGTTCTTC. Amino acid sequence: CASSSSLADALYNEQFF.

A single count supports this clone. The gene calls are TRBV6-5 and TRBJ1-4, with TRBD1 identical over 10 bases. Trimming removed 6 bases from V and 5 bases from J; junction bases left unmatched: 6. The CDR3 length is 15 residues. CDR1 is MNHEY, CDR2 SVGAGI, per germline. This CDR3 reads CASSQTGGRNEKLFF. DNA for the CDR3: TGTGCCAGCAGCCAGACAGGGGGCCGGAATGAAAAACTGTTTTTT.

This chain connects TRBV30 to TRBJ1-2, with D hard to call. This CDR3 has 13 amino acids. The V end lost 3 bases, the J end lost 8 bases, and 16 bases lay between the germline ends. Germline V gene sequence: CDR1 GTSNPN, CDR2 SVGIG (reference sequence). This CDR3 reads CAWRSAKGEGYTF. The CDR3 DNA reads TGTGCCTGGAGATCGGCTAAGGGAGAAGGCTACACCTTC.

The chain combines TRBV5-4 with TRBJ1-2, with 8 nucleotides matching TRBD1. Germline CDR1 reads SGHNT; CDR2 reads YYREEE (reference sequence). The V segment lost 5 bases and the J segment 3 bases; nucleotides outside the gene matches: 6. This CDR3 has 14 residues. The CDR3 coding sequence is TGTGCCAGCAGTCCCGGGACAGGAGACTATGGCTACACCTTC. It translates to CASSPGTGDYGYTF.

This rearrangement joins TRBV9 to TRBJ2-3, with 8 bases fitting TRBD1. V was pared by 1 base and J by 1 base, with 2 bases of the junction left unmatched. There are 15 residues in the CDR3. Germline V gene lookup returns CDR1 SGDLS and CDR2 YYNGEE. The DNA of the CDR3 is TGTGCCAGCAGCGTACAGGGGGCAGGCACAGATACGCAGTATTTT. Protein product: CASSVQGAGTDTQYF.

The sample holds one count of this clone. As DNA, the CDR3 is TGTGCCAGCAGCCCCACCGGGACAGAGAACAATGAGCAGTTCTTC. Encoded protein: CASSPTGTENNEQFF. This chain joins TRBV7-3 and TRBJ2-1; 7 positions agree with TRBD1. The V segment lost 5 bases and the J segment 5 bases; nucleotides outside the gene matches: 9. This CDR3 region has 15 residues. Germline-derived CDR1 and CDR2 are SGHTA and FQGTGA. Full variable domain (remainder filled in from reference TRBV7-3 and TRBJ2-1): GAGVSQTPSNKVTEKGKYVELRCDPISGHTALYWYRQSLGQGPEFLIYFQGTGAADDSGLPNDRFFAVRPEGSVSTLKIQRTERGDSAVYLCASSPTGTENNEQFFGPGTRLTVL.

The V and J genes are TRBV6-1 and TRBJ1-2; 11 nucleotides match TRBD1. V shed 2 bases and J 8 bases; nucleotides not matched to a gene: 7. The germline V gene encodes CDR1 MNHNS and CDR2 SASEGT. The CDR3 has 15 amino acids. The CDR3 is CASSEFEDRGRGYTF. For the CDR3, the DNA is TGTGCCAGCAGTGAATTTGAGGACAGGGGGCGAGGCTACACCTTC.

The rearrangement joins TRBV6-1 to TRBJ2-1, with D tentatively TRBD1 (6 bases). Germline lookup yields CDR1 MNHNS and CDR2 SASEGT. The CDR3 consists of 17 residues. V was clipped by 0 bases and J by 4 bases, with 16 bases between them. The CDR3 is CASSEALDRYRYNEQFF. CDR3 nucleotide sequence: TGTGCCAGCAGTGAAGCGCTGGACAGATATCGTTACAATGAGCAGTTCTTC.